Shown below are 9 T cell receptor beta chains from a single sample sequenced in a study of blood T cell repertoires in COVID-19. Generated by immunoSEQ multiplex PCR, the TCRdb table keeps only in-frame clones and is missing some. The table includes roughly 360,000 clones, 83% detected once. The sample consisted of PBMCs or T cells enriched from blood (not recorded which). Source of these receptors: a woman aged 50 to 65 who had recovered from COVID-19.

This rearrangement joins TRBV2 to TRBJ2-1; D possibly corresponds to TRBD2 (5 bases). This CDR3 has 15 residues. V lost 6 bases and J 5 bases, leaving 17 bases between the germline ends. The germline V gene has CDR1 SNHLY and CDR2 FYNNEI. The CDR3 nucleotides read TGTGCCAGCAGCTCGGAGGTGGTTGGGGACAATGAGCAGTTCTTC. It specifies CASSSEVVGDNEQFF.

The chain recombines TRBV6-2 or TRBV6-3 with TRBJ1-5; 10 bases are shared with TRBD1. The V gene's germline CDR1 is MNHEY and CDR2 SVGEGT. The V segment lost 5 bases and the J segment 5 bases; nucleotides outside the gene matches: 6. The CDR3 length is 15 residues. CDR3 region: CASSPRQGAYQPQHF. CDR3 in DNA: TGTGCCAGCAGTCCCAGACAGGGGGCTTATCAGCCCCAGCATTTT.

The genes are TRBV11-2 and TRBJ2-3; 13 bases align to TRBD2. This CDR3 has 18 amino acids. Germline loops: CDR1 SGHAT, CDR2 FQNNGV. After removal of 5 bases from V and 2 bases from J, the junction contained 10 bases not matched to a gene. The DNA for the CDR3 is TGTGCCAGCAGCACACGTCTTGGGACTAGCGGGGCCACAGATACGCAGTATTTT. Encoded protein: CASSTRLGTSGATDTQYF.

The chain carries TRBV6-5 and TRBJ2-3; 7 bases map to TRBD2. The V segment lost 8 bases and the J segment 2 bases; nucleotides outside the gene matches: 4. Germline CDR1 and CDR2: MNHEY and SVGAGI. The CDR3 spans 13 residues. CDR3 amino acids: CASGRDYTDTQYF. CDR3 sequence (DNA): TGTGCCAGCGGGCGGGACTACACAGATACGCAGTATTTT.

The chain carries TRBV6-1 and TRBJ1-5; TRBD1 agrees at 7 bases. The CDR3 contains 14 residues. Unmatched junction bases numbered 5, after V lost 3 bases and J lost 6 bases. CDR1 and CDR2 from the germline V gene are MNHNS and SASEGT. CDR3 amino acids: CASSDVGGSQPQHF. CDR3 nucleotide sequence: TGTGCCAGCAGTGATGTAGGGGGCAGTCAGCCCCAGCATTTT.

This chain uses TRBV7-2 with TRBJ2-3; possibly TRBD2 for D (6 bases). Germline V gene data show CDR1 as SGHTA and CDR2 as FQGNSA. This CDR3 spans 16 amino acids. V was pared by 1 base and J by 5 bases, with 16 bases between. DNA for the CDR3: TGTGCCAGCAGCTTAGTGGTGGGGCTAGCGTTAGATACGCAGTATTTT. Translation gives CASSLVVGLALDTQYF.

V usage is TRBV10-3 and J usage is TRBJ1-2, with TRBD1 identical over 8 bases. CDR3 length equals 14 residues. V shed 4 bases, J shed 10 bases, and the junction held 11 bases outside the gene matches. In germline, CDR1 is ENHRY, CDR2 SYGVKD. For the CDR3, the DNA is TGTGCCATCAGTGCCTCAGGGGGCCTCAAGGACTACACCTTC. Translated: CAISASGGLKDYTF.

Notes on this clone: Other DNA sequences in the sample encode the same CDR3. The chain carries TRBV7-9 and TRBJ1-1; no definite D call. The germline V gene encodes CDR1 SEHNR and CDR2 FQNEAQ (reference sequence). Trimming left V 1 base short and J 1 base short, with 4 bases between. The CDR3 covers 13 residues. CDR3 amino acids: CASSLGENTEAFF. In nucleotides, the CDR3 is TGTGCCAGCAGCTTAGGAGAGAACACTGAAGCTTTCTTT.

This chain joins TRBV7-2 and TRBJ1-2, with TRBD1 as a possible D gene (6 bases). The CDR3 covers 16 residues. Germline assignment: CDR1 SGHTA and CDR2 FQGNSA. V lost 5 bases and J 5 bases, leaving 21 bases between the germline ends. In DNA form, the CDR3 reads TGTGCCAGCAGCCTCTCGGGGGGGGCGCCAGGGTATGGCTACACCTTC. This encodes CASSLSGGAPGYGYTF.